The T cell receptor (beta chain) described here comes from a study of T cells in narcolepsy. Method: immunoSEQ multiplex PCR; TCRdb's copy keeps in-frame clones and lacks some. The sample includes around 32,000 clones, more than 75% of them seen just once. This clone was counted only a few times. The clonotype was recovered from a human donor with narcolepsy. The sequenced sample consisted of CD45RA- memory CD4+ T cells from PBMCs.

Written as DNA, the CDR3 is TGTGCCAGCTCGCCCGACCTAGGGGGGAGAGGAGAGACCCAGTACTTC. Its translation: CASSPDLGGRGETQYF. The chain uses TRBV18 and TRBJ2-5, with D perhaps TRBD1 or TRBD2 (6 bases each). V was trimmed by 6 bases and J by 4 bases, leaving 21 bases between them. Germline V gene data show CDR1 as KGHSH and CDR2 as LQKENI. The CDR3 runs to 16 residues.